The source of this T cell receptor beta chain is a study of T cells after posttransplantation cyclophosphamide. Study-level results: Skin or GI-infiltrating T cells shared few TRB sequences with blood. Recipient CMV seropositivity and CMV reactivation strongly tracked TRB clonality. Later post-transplant blood repertoires were often dominated by donor CD8+ memory clones.

Germline V gives CDR1 MDHEN, CDR2 SYDVKM. The CDR3 is 13 amino acids. V was pared by 8 bases and J by 3 bases, with 2 bases of the junction left unmatched. This clone occurred many times. Its antigen remains unknown. Profiling relied on immunoSEQ multiplex PCR, and the TCRdb table lists in-frame clones only, not all of them. There are 37,000 or so clones in the sample, none observed a single time. On the day of bone marrow donation, the related graft donor provided peripheral blood. The chain has TRBV28 and TRBJ2-1, with 9 nucleotides matching TRBD1. This TCR came from a man aged 30 to 45 in good health and a related stem cell transplant donor. The sample taken for sequencing was PBMCs. CDR3 coding DNA: TGTGCCAGCTTGGGACAGGGCTACAATGAGCAGTTCTTC. Translating gives CASLGQGYNEQFF. The full variable domain, its missing parts supplied by reference TRBV28 and TRBJ2-1, is DVKVTQSSRYLVKRTGEKVFLECVQDMDHENMFWYRQDPGLGLRLIYFSYDVKMKEKGDIPEGYSVSREKKERFSLILESASTNQTSMYLCASLGQGYNEQFFGPGTRLTVL.